A selection of T cell receptor beta chains follows, all from one sample in a study of early T cells in non-severe SARS-CoV-2 infection. TCRdb itself ran the 5' RACE reads through MiXCR, one entry per CDR3 protein. The sample yields approximately 84,000 distinct CDR3 sequences, less than 15% seen once. The sequenced sample consisted of whole blood. The receptors were sampled from an adult who was a healthcare worker with PCR-confirmed SARS-CoV-2 infection or an uninfected control (not recorded which). The CDR3 runs from the conserved cysteine through the conserved F or W. A D gene is named only where the DNA matches it firmly. Size tells how often a clone was seen (once, few, many) or the class of an expanded clone, and some rows leave it out.

abundance	j_gene	d_gene	v_gene	CDR3aa	CDR3nt
few	TRBJ1-1	.	TRBV4-1	CASSSSVFGYTEAFF	TGCGCCAGCAGTTCTTCCGTCTTCGGGTACACTGAAGCTTTCTTT
few	TRBJ2-3	.	TRBV5-1	CASSPAPRGFTDTQYF	TGCGCCAGCAGCCCGGCGCCGAGAGGGTTCACAGATACGCAGTATTTT
.	TRBJ2-3	.	TRBV4-1	CASTQGVSTDTQYF	TGCGCCAGCACCCAAGGGGTGAGCACAGATACGCAGTATTTT
few	TRBJ2-1	TRBD2	TRBV5-1	CASSFLAGGTYNEQFF	TGCGCCAGCAGCTTCCTAGCGGGAGGGACGTACAATGAGCAGTTCTTC
many	TRBJ2-1	TRBD2	TRBV7-6	CASSQAGGYNEQFF	TGTGCCAGCAGCCAGGCGGGGGGCTACAATGAGCAGTTCTTC
medium-sized	TRBJ2-1	.	TRBV4-1	CASSQVRLAVYNEQFF	TGCGCCAGCAGCCAAGTAAGATTGGCGGTATACAATGAGCAGTTCTTC
few	TRBJ1-3	.	TRBV9	CASSPKSGNTIYF	TGTGCCAGCAGCCCTAAGTCTGGAAACACCATATATTTT
.	TRBJ2-5	.	TRBV30	CAWSLNQETQYF	TGTGCCTGGAGCCTTAATCAAGAGACCCAGTACTTC
.	TRBJ1-4	.	TRBV29-1	CSVVRGRWPEKLFF	TGCAGCGTTGTCAGGGGCCGCTGGCCTGAAAAACTGTTTTTT
.	TRBJ2-1	.	TRBV11-3	CASSGGTCRYNEQFF	TGTGCCAGCAGCGGCGGGACCTGTCGCTACAATGAGCAGTTCTTC
.	TRBJ2-5	.	TRBV6-1	CASSEIDSSETQYF	TGTGCCAGCAGTGAAATTGACAGTTCAGAGACCCAGTACTTC
.	TRBJ1-1	.	TRBV5-1	CASSLGEGQLNTEAFF	TGCGCCAGCAGCTTGGGAGAGGGGCAACTAAACACTGAAGCTTTCTTT
many	TRBJ2-2	.	TRBV28	CASSQVNTGELFF	TGTGCCAGCAGTCAGGTCAACACCGGGGAGCTGTTTTTT
few	TRBJ1-4	.	TRBV7-2	CASSLRAAMRRNEKLFF	TGTGCCAGCAGCTTAAGGGCGGCTATGAGACGAAATGAAAAACTGTTTTTT
many	TRBJ1-1	TRBD1	TRBV5-4	CASSAKDRFSNTEAFF	TGTGCCAGCAGCGCCAAGGACAGGTTCTCGAACACTGAAGCTTTCTTT
few	TRBJ1-1	.	TRBV12-3/TRBV12-4	CASSGALGTEAFF	TGTGCCAGCTCCGGGGCTTTGGGCACTGAAGCTTTCTTT
few	TRBJ1-4	.	TRBV3-1	CASSRTNEKLFF	TGTGCCAGCAGTCGGACCAATGAAAAACTGTTTTTT
few	TRBJ2-3	.	TRBV5-1	CASSPMTDTQYF	TGCGCCAGCAGCCCTATGACAGATACGCAGTATTTT
.	TRBJ2-1	TRBD1	TRBV3-1	CASSQVLPGQGLNEQFF	TGTGCCAGCAGCCAAGTTCTCCCGGGACAGGGTCTCAATGAGCAGTTCTTC
few	TRBJ1-2	.	TRBV28	CASSLVLYGYTF	TGTGCCAGCAGTTTAGTCTTGTATGGCTACACCTTC
many	TRBJ1-1	.	TRBV7-9	CASSRDTTLNTEAFF	TGTGCCAGCAGCCGGGACACGACTTTGAACACTGAAGCTTTCTTT